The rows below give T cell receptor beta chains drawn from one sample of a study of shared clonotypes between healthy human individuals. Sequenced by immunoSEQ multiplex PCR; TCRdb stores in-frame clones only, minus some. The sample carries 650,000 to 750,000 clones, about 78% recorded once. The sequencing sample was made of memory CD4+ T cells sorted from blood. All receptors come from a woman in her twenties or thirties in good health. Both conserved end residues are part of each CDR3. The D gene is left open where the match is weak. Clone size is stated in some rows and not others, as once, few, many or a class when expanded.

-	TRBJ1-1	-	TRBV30	TGTGCCTGGAGTACTCCGGCCGGCCCTCCTGCTTTCTTT	CAWSTPAGPPAFF
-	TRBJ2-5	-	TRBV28	TGTGCCAGCAGTTTATTAACGGGAGTGGGTGAGACCCAGTACTTC	CASSLLTGVGETQYF
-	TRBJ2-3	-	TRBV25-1	TGTGCCAGCAGTGAATCGGGGAGGTCAGATACGCAGTATTTT	CASSESGRSDTQYF
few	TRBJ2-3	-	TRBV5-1	TGCGCCAGCAGCCCTAGAAAAGATACGCAGTATTTT	CASSPRKDTQYF
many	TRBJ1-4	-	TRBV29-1	TGCAGCGTTGAACGCGATTTAGATGAAAAACTGTTTTTT	CSVERDLDEKLFF
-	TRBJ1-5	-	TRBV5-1	TGCGCCAGCAGCTTCGGAGGGGATAGCAATCAGCCCCAGCATTTT	CASSFGGDSNQPQHF
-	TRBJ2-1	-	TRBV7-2	TGTGCCAGCAGCTCGTGGACTGTCGTGGGAGAGCAGTTCTTC	CASSSWTVVGEQFF
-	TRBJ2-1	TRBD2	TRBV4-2	TGTGCCAGCAGCCAAGATCAGCGGGAGGGTTGGAATGAGCAGTTCTTC	CASSQDQREGWNEQFF
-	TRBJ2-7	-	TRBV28	TGTGCCAGCAGGACCTATGCCTACGAGCAGTACTTC	CASRTYAYEQYF
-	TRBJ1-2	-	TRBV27	TGTGCCAGCAGTCCCCTTGCGGGGACGGTTACTAACTATGGCTACACCTTC	CASSPLAGTVTNYGYTF
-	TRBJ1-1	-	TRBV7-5	TGTGCCAGCAGCTTACAGGGGGACACTGAAGCTTTCTTC	CASSLQGDTEAFF
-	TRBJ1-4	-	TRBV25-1	TGTGCCAGCATCCCCGCAGGGAAGGGATTTGAAAAACTGTTTTTT	CASIPAGKGFEKLFF
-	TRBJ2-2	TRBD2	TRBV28	TGTGCCAGCAGTTTATATGCCCTAGCGGGAGTAGGTAACACCGGGGAGCTGTTTTTT	CASSLYALAGVGNTGELFF
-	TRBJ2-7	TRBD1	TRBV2	TGTGCCAGCGGGGGGACAGGGAACGAGCAGTACTTC	CASGGTGNEQYF
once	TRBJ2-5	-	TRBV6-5	TGTGCCAGCAGTGTTTCTGGGGGAGAGCAGTACTTC	CASSVSGGEQYF
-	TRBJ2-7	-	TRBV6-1	TGTGCCAGCCTCCGGACAGAGTACGAGCAGTACTTC	CASLRTEYEQYF
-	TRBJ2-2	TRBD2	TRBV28	TGTGCCAGCAGCCACCGACTAGCGGGACTAAACGCTTTCAAACCCGGGGAGCTGTTTTTT	CASSHRLAGLNAFKPGELFF
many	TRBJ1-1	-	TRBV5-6	TGTGCCAGCAGCCTGTCGTCAATGAACACTGAAGCTTTCTTT	CASSLSSMNTEAFF
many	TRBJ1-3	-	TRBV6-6	TGTGCCAGCAGTAACCATCCAAGCTCTGGAAACACCATATATTTT	CASSNHPSSGNTIYF
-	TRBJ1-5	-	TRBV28	TGTGCCAGCGGCGAGGTCTTTAGCAATCAGCCCCAGCATTTT	CASGEVFSNQPQHF
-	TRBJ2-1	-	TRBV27	TGTGCCAGCAGTACCATCGGAGGGGGATTTGGATACAATGAGCAGTTCTTC	CASSTIGGGFGYNEQFF
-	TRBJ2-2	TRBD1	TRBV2	TGTGCCAGCAGTGACCCGACAGGGTCGAACACCGGGGAGCTGTTTTTT	CASSDPTGSNTGELFF
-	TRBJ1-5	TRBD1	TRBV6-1	TGTGCCAGCAGTGGAGAACAGGGGGATCAGCCCCAGCATTTT	CASSGEQGDQPQHF
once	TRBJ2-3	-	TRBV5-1	TGCGCCAGCAGCTTGGGGTTGAGCACAGATACGCAGTATTTT	CASSLGLSTDTQYF
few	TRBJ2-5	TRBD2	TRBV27	TGTGCCAGTAAGGGACTAGCGGGAGAGACCCAGTACTTC	CASKGLAGETQYF
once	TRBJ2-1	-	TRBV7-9	TGTGCCAGCAGCTTACCCTTTCTTGATGAGCAGTTCTTC	CASSLPFLDEQFF
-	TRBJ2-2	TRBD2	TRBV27	TGTGCCAGCAGTTTTAGCGGGATAGCCGGGGAGCTGTTTTTT	CASSFSGIAGELFF
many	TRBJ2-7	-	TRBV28	TGTGCCAGCAGCCAGCTCGGGGCGGGACGGTCGAAAGAGCAGTACTTC	CASSQLGAGRSKEQYF
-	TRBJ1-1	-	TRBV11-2	TGTGCCAGCAGCCCGGCGGGGAGGGTCACGGCTGAAGCTTTCTTT	CASSPAGRVTAEAFF
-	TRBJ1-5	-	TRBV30	TGTGCCTGGAGCCGTGGGCGCGTCAATCAGCCCCAGCATTTT	CAWSRGRVNQPQHF
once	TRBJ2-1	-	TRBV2	TGTGCCAGCAGTCACCGGGACTTGGACATTAATGAGCAGTTCTTC	CASSHRDLDINEQFF
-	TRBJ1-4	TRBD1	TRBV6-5	TGTGCCAGCAGTTACAGGGGGCGTGAGGAAAAACTGTTTTTT	CASSYRGREEKLFF
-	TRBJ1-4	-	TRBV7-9	TGTGCCAGCAGCTCTCGTGGGAGGGGTGAAAAACTGTTTTTT	CASSSRGRGEKLFF
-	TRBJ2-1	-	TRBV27	TGTGCCAGCAGTCCGTTCGAGGGGCTTCCAACTTACAATGAGCAGTTCTTC	CASSPFEGLPTYNEQFF
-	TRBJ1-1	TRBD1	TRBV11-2	TGTGCCAGCAGCTTACGGACAGGGGGTGACACTGAAGCTTTCTTT	CASSLRTGGDTEAFF
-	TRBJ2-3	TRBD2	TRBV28	TGTGCCAGCCTCGGGACTAGCGGTGGAGATACGCAGTATTTT	CASLGTSGGDTQYF
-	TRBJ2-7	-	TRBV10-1	TGCGCCAGCAGTGAAGGGGGGTCCTACGAGCAGTACTTC	CASSEGGSYEQYF
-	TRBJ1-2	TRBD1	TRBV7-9	TGTGCCAGCAGGGGGGACAGGGTGGGCTACACCTTC	CASRGDRVGYTF
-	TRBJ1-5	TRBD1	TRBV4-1	TGCGCCAGCAGCCAAGGACAGGGTAGTGGCAATCAGCCCCAGCATTTT	CASSQGQGSGNQPQHF
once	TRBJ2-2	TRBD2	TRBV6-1	TGTGCCAGCAGTGATTCGGGGGGAGTAATGAAACACGGGGAGCTGTTTTTT	CASSDSGGVMKHGELFF
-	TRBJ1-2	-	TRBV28	TGTGCCAGCAGTTCCCGACACTATGGCTACACCTTC	CASSSRHYGYTF
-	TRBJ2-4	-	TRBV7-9	TGTGCCAGCAGCCCGAGCGGGTTCGTAAACATTCAGTACTTC	CASSPSGFVNIQYF
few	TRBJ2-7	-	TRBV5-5	TGTGCCAGCAGCTCAGGGAGCACGAACGAGCAGTACTTC	CASSSGSTNEQYF
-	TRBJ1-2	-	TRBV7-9	TGTGCCAGCAGCTTAGGTTGGCAGGGAGCTAACTATGGCTACACCTTC	CASSLGWQGANYGYTF
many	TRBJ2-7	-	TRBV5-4	TGTGCCAGCAGCTTAAAGCCTAGCGTGACTTACGAGCAGTACTTC	CASSLKPSVTYEQYF
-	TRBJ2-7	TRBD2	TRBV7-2	TGTGCCAGCAGCTTAGCGGGAGGGCCGTCGTACGAGCAGTACTTC	CASSLAGGPSYEQYF
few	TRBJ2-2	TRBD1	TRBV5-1	TGCGCCAGCAGCCGACAGGGCGGGGAGCTGTTTTTT	CASSRQGGELFF
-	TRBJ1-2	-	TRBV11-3	TGTGCCAGCAGCTACGAGGCGGAGAGAACTAACTATGGCTACACCTTC	CASSYEAERTNYGYTF
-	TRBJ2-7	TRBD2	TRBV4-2	TGTGCCAGCAGCCAAGATAACGGGAGGCCCGCCTACGAGCAGTACTTC	CASSQDNGRPAYEQYF
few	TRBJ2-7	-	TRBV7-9	TGTGCCAGCAGCTTAGGGGGTAGGGTCGAGCAGTACTTC	CASSLGGRVEQYF
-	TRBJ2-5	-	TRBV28	TGTGCCAGCAGTTCCATAAGGGAGACCCAGTACTTC	CASSSIRETQYF
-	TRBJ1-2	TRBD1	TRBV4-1	TGCGCCAGCAGCCCAGGGACAGGTCGTCGGGGGGGCTACACCTTC	CASSPGTGRRGGYTF
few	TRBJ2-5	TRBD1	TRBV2	TGTGCCGGGTGCCGGGACAGGGTTGCAGAGACCCAGTACTTC	CAGCRDRVAETQYF
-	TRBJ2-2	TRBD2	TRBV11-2	TGTGCCAGCAGTTCCCTGCGGGAGGGCCTTACCGGGGAGCTGTTTTTT	CASSSLREGLTGELFF
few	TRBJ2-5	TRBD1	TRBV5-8	TGTGCCAGCAGCCCGGGACAGTTTCAAGAGACCCAGTACTTC	CASSPGQFQETQYF
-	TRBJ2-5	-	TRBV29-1	TGCAGCGTTGAACTCCGTATCCAAGAGACCCAGTACTTC	CSVELRIQETQYF
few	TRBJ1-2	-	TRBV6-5	TGTGCCAGCACCGTGGGAGCTAACTATGGCTACACCTTC	CASTVGANYGYTF
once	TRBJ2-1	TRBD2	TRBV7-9	TGTGCCAGCAGCCCGAGGCGGACTAGCGGGCGGACCGACAATGAGCAGTTCTTC	CASSPRRTSGRTDNEQFF